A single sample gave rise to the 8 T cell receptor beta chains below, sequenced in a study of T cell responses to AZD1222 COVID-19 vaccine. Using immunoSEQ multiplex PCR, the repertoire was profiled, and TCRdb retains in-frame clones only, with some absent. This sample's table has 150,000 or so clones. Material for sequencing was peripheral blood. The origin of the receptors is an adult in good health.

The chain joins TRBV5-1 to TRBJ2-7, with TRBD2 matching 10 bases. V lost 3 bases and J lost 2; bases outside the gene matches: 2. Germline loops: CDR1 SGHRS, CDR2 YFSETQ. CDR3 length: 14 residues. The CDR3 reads CASSYSGGAYEQYF. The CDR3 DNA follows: TGCGCCAGCAGCTACAGCGGGGGGGCCTACGAGCAGTACTTC.

The CDR3 DNA sequence: TGTGCCAGCAGACCGGGGCTCCTACTAGGTTCACCCCTCCACTTT. Its protein product is CASRPGLLLGSPLHF. J is TRBJ1-6 and V is TRBV6-5, with a tentative D call TRBD1 (5 bases). V lost 6 bases and J 9 bases, leaving 18 bases between the germline ends. CDR1 is MNHEY, CDR2 SVGAGI, per germline. The CDR3 is made up of 15 amino acids.

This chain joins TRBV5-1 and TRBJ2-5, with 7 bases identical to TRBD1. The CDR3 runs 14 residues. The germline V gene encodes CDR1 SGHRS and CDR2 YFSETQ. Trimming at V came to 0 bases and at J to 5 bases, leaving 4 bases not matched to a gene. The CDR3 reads CASSLGQGWETQYF. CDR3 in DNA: TGCGCCAGCAGCTTGGGACAGGGATGGGAGACCCAGTACTTC.

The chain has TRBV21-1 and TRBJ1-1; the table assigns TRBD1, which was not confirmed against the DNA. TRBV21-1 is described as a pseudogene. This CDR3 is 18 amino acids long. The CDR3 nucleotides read TGTGCCAGCAGCATATGGTTCGGGGCCCCTTGGCAAGGGGGAGAAGCTTTCTTT. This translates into CASSIWFGAPWQGGEAFF.

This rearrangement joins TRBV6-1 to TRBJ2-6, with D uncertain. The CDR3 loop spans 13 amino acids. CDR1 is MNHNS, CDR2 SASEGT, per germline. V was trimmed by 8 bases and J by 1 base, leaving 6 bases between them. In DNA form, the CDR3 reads TGTGCCAGCTTGGCATCTGGGGCCAACGTCCTGACTTTC. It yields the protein CASLASGANVLTF.

In DNA, the CDR3 is TGTGCCAGCACCCCAAGGGAGAGTAATGAAAAACTGTTTTTT. Residues: CASTPRESNEKLFF. The chain uses TRBV21-1 and TRBJ1-4. TRBV21-1 is assigned pseudogene status. The CDR3 spans 14 residues.

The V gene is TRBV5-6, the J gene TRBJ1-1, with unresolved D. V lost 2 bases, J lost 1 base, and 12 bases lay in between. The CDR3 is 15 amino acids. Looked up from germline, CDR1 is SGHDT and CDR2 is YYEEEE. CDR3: CASSLLQPRNTEAFF. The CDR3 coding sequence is TGTGCCAGCAGCTTATTACAGCCACGGAACACTGAAGCTTTCTTT.

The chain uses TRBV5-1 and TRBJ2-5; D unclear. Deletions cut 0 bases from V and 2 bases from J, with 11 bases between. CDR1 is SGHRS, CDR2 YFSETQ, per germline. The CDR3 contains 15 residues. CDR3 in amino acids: CASSLGPIPQETQYF. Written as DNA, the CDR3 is TGCGCCAGCAGCTTGGGCCCCATTCCGCAAGAGACCCAGTACTTC.